A single sample is the source of the 28 T cell receptor beta chains below, sequenced in a study of cytomegalovirus exposure and HLA in healthy donors. The PCR employed 60 Vbeta primers together with 13 Jbeta primers. The data were produced by immunoSEQ multiplex PCR, yet TCRdb's version contains in-frame clones alone and is incomplete. The sample totals about 130,000 clones; its top ten clones hold about 2.1%. Sequencing was carried out using PBMCs. The receptors derive from a woman aged 60-75 years in good health and CMV-seronegative.

This chain links TRBV13 with TRBJ2-7; TRBD1 might be the D (5 bases). This CDR3 region has 14 residues. Germline V gene data show CDR1 as PRHDT and CDR2 as FYEKMQ (reference sequence). The germline V and J ends were trimmed by 7 bases and 5 bases, with 18 bases remaining between them. The CDR3 nucleotides are TGTGCCAGCACCCAAGGGGTACTTTCCCACGAGCAGTACTTC. It specifies CASTQGVLSHEQYF.

The chain has TRBV13 and TRBJ2-7, with 7 bases lining up with TRBD1. The germline V gene encodes CDR1 PRHDT and CDR2 FYEKMQ (reference sequence). The ends lost 5 bases at V and 2 bases at J; junction bases unmatched: 12. CDR3 size: 16 residues. Written as DNA, the CDR3 is TGTGCCAGCAGCCCGGGCCGGGACAGCCGACCCTACGAGCAGTACTTC. Its translation is CASSPGRDSRPYEQYF.

This chain joins TRBV5-1 and TRBJ1-2; possibly TRBD1 for D (6 bases). Trimming took off 5 bases at V and 2 bases at J, with 10 bases between the two ends. CDR3 length equals 13 residues. Germline loops: CDR1 SGHRS, CDR2 YFSETQ. CDR3 residues: CASSGQTNYGYTF. CDR3 nucleotides: TGCGCCAGCAGTGGACAGACCAACTATGGCTACACCTTC.

The chain is built from TRBV5-1 and TRBJ2-5; TRBD1 is a possible D gene (6 bases). V gave up 8 bases and J gave up 2 bases, with 13 bases separating them. Per germline, CDR1 SGHRS and CDR2 YFSETQ. The CDR3 covers 13 residues. The CDR3 coding sequence is TGCGCCAGTGGAACAGGGAAGCAAGAGACCCAGTACTTC. Translation gives CASGTGKQETQYF.

The V call is TRBV4-1, the J call TRBJ2-7; possibly TRBD1 for D (6 bases). CDR1 is MGHRA and CDR2 is YSYEKL in the germline V gene. This CDR3 is 17 amino acids long. The V and J ends lost 4 bases and 5 bases respectively, with 24 bases between them. CDR3: CASSLNPQEGGINEQYF. In DNA, the CDR3 is TGCGCCAGCAGCCTGAACCCCCAAGAAGGGGGAATAAACGAGCAGTACTTC.

The chain carries TRBV2 and TRBJ1-1; possible D gene TRBD1, 5 bases. CDR1 SNHLY and CDR2 FYNNEI come from the germline V gene. With 8 bases removed from V and 8 bases from J, the gap between germline ends came to 12 bases. CDR3 size: 11 residues. The CDR3: CASPTEYEAFF. DNA for the CDR3: TGTGCCAGCCCGACAGAGTACGAAGCTTTCTTT. The entire variable domain, with the rest obtained from reference TRBV2 and TRBJ1-1, is as follows: EPEVTQTPSHQVTQMGQEVILRCVPISNHLYFYWYRQILGQKVEFLVSFYNNEISEKSEIFDDQFSVERPDGSNFTLKIRSTKLEDSAMYFCASPTEYEAFFGQGTRLTVV.

The chain carries TRBV9 and TRBJ2-7; the match to TRBD1 covers 7 bases. Germline CDR1 reads SGDLS; CDR2 reads YYNGEE. This CDR3 comprises 15 residues. With 0 bases clipped from V and 2 bases from J, the junction kept 5 bases outside the gene matches. The CDR3, as DNA: TGTGCCAGCAGCGTAGAATGGGACAGCCCCTACGAGCAGTACTTC. This codes for CASSVEWDSPYEQYF.

The V gene is TRBV2, the J gene TRBJ2-3; tentatively, D is TRBD2 (7 bases). The germline CDR1 and CDR2 sequences are SNHLY and FYNNEI. V was trimmed by 2 bases and J by 11 bases, leaving 17 bases between them. The CDR3 length is 14 residues. The CDR3: CASSETGGRGLQYF. CDR3 bases: TGTGCCAGCAGTGAAACAGGTGGGCGGGGGCTGCAGTATTTT.

The rearrangement links TRBV7-3 to TRBJ2-2; TRBD1 aligns across 7 bases. Germline CDR1 and CDR2: SGHTA and FQGTGA. This CDR3 comprises 19 residues. V gave up 5 bases and J gave up 1 base; unmatched junction bases: 16. The CDR3 region has the DNA TGTGCCAGCAGCCTTCTAGGGGGCGTATTAGCGAAGAACACCGGGGAGCTGTTTTTT. This encodes CASSLLGGVLAKNTGELFF.

This chain joins TRBV18 and TRBJ2-3; 9 bases line up with TRBD2. The CDR3 is 17 residues long. Germline CDR1 reads KGHSH; CDR2 reads LQKENI. Germline trimming cut 6 bases from V and 1 base from J; bases unmatched to any gene: 11. The CDR3 reads CASSPGALAGRTDTQYF. CDR3 DNA sequence: TGTGCCAGCTCGCCCGGCGCGCTAGCGGGACGCACAGATACGCAGTATTTT.

The chain employs TRBV7-9 and TRBJ2-2; 8 bases agree with TRBD1. Germline V gene sequence: CDR1 SEHNR, CDR2 FQNEAQ (reference sequence). Trimming took 6 bases from V and 4 from J; bases not matched to a gene: 7. This CDR3 has 15 amino acids. The CDR3 coding sequence is TGTGCCAGCAGTCCAGACAGGGGTTTCACCGGGGAGCTGTTTTTT. Amino acids: CASSPDRGFTGELFF. Combining the CDR3 with reference TRBV7-9 and TRBJ2-2 gives the whole variable domain DTGVSQNPRHKITKRGQNVTFRCDPISEHNRLYWYRQTLGQGPEFLTYFQNEAQLEKSRLLSDRFSAERPKGSFSTLEIQRTEQGDSAMYLCASSPDRGFTGELFFGEGSRLTVL.

This chain connects TRBV29-1 to TRBJ1-3, with 7 bases identical to TRBD1. Germline values: CDR1 SQVTM, CDR2 ANQGSEA. The CDR3 has 13 residues. The J segment lost 4 bases and the V segment lost 7 bases, leaving 7 bases of the junction unmatched. CDR3 coding DNA: TGCAGCGCTGTAACAGGGGTAGGAAACACCATATATTTT. Translation: CSAVTGVGNTIYF. The whole variable domain, filled in from reference TRBV29-1 and TRBJ1-3, reads SAVISQKPSRDICQRGTSLTIQCQVDSQVTMMFWYRQQPGQSLTLIATANQGSEATYESGFVIDKFPISRPNLTFSTLTVSNMSPEDSSIYLCSAVTGVGNTIYFGEGSWLTVV.

The chain is built from TRBV28 and TRBJ1-2; TRBD1 agrees at 10 bases. CDR3 length: 14 residues. Looked up from germline, CDR1 is MDHEN and CDR2 is SYDVKM. V lost 6 bases and J lost 6; bases outside the gene matches: 7. The DNA of the CDR3 is TGTGCCAGCAGAACTTCCGGGACAGGGGATGGCTACACCTTC. Its protein product is CASRTSGTGDGYTF.

V is TRBV29-1 and J is TRBJ2-1, with 10 bases fitting TRBD2. This CDR3 comprises 15 residues. The ends lost 1 base at V and 5 bases at J; junction bases unmatched: 5. Per germline, CDR1 SQVTM and CDR2 ANQGSEA. CDR3 sequence (DNA): TGCAGCGTTGAAGGAGCTAGCGGGAGCCACAATGAGCAGTTCTTC. It codes for CSVEGASGSHNEQFF.

The CDR3 DNA is TGCGCCAGCAGTTCAGACAGTTCCGAGACCCAGTACTTC. Translating it yields CASSSDSSETQYF. The rearrangement links TRBV5-1 to TRBJ2-5; a possible D gene is TRBD1 (5 bases). CDR1 is SGHRS, CDR2 YFSETQ, per germline. The CDR3 has 13 residues. V shed 5 bases and J shed 5 bases, with 13 bases lying between them.

The chain couples TRBV6-1 to TRBJ2-2; the D is unclear. The V and J ends lost 10 bases and 4 bases respectively, with 16 bases between them. The CDR3 loop spans 14 amino acids. Per germline, CDR1 MNHNS and CDR2 SASEGT. CDR3 residues: CATKRLRTTGELFF. In nucleotides, the CDR3 is TGTGCCACCAAGCGCCTGAGAACCACCGGGGAGCTGTTTTTT.

V and J are TRBV28 and TRBJ1-2; the D is unclear. The CDR3 loop spans 12 amino acids. V was pared by 5 bases and J by 2 bases, with 6 bases between. CDR1 and CDR2 from the germline V gene are MDHEN and SYDVKM. As DNA, the CDR3 is TGTGCCAGCAGTCTTATGAACTATGGCTACACCTTC. The encoded protein is CASSLMNYGYTF.

Here the CDR3 reads CASSKRDNEQFF. CDR3 coding DNA: TGTGCCAGCAGCAAACGGGACAATGAGCAGTTCTTC. This chain links TRBV21-1 with TRBJ2-1; TRBD2 is taken as the D call from the table, unchecked against the DNA. TRBV21-1 is labeled a pseudogene. CDR3 size: 12 residues.

This chain connects TRBV6-5 to TRBJ2-5; D is undetermined. The CDR3 covers 14 residues. Germline V gene lookup returns CDR1 MNHEY and CDR2 SVGAGI. The V gene lost 0 bases and the J gene lost 2 bases, with 7 bases spanning the gap. The CDR3 DNA follows: TGTGCCAGCAGTTACTCAACTTTTCAAGAGACCCAGTACTTC. Translation: CASSYSTFQETQYF.

The J gene is TRBJ1-1, the V gene TRBV2, with D possibly being TRBD1 (5 bases). The CDR3 runs 15 residues. Germline V gene sequence: CDR1 SNHLY, CDR2 FYNNEI. V was trimmed by 7 bases and J by 0 bases, leaving 15 bases between them. The CDR3 spells CASTVEPTVNTEAFF. The CDR3 bases are TGTGCCAGCACTGTAGAACCGACAGTGAACACTGAAGCTTTCTTT.

The rearrangement joins TRBV7-6 to TRBJ2-7, with D tentatively TRBD1 (6 bases). The CDR3 consists of 14 residues. Germline assignment: CDR1 SGHVS and CDR2 FNYEAQ. The germline V and J ends were trimmed by 4 bases and 0 bases, with 10 bases remaining between them. As DNA, the CDR3 is TGTGCCAGCAGCTCCGGGACAAACTCCTACGAGCAGTACTTC. Translating it yields CASSSGTNSYEQYF.

The J gene is TRBJ2-5, the V gene TRBV7-8, with 13 bases that match TRBD2. This CDR3 spans 15 amino acids. Germline V gene lookup returns CDR1 SGHVS and CDR2 FQNEAQ. The J segment lost 4 bases and the V segment lost 6 bases, leaving 5 bases of the junction unmatched. The CDR3 nucleotides read TGTGCCAGCAGGGAGACTAGCGGGGGGCGAGAGACCCAGTACTTC. Protein product: CASRETSGGRETQYF. The whole variable domain, filled in from reference TRBV7-8 and TRBJ2-5, reads GAGVSQSPRYKVAKRGQDVALRCDPISGHVSLFWYQQALGQGPEFLTYFQNEAQLDKSGLPSDRFFAERPEGSVSTLKIQRTQQEDSAVYLCASRETSGGRETQYFGPGTRLLVL.

The V call is TRBV2, the J call TRBJ2-2; TRBD2 is a possible D gene (6 bases). The CDR3 runs to 13 residues. V lost 5 bases to trimming and J lost 6 bases, with 10 bases between them. The V gene's germline CDR1 is SNHLY and CDR2 FYNNEI. CDR3 sequence reads: CASSRDSPGELFF. For the CDR3, the DNA is TGTGCCAGCAGTCGGGACTCCCCCGGGGAGCTGTTTTTT.

The rearrangement uses TRBV9 and TRBJ1-1; D remains unclear. V was pared by 4 bases and J by 0 bases, with 13 bases between. Germline loops: CDR1 SGDLS, CDR2 YYNGEE. The CDR3 covers 15 residues. CDR3 DNA sequence: TGTGCCAGCAGCCCCCGACTCAATATGAACACTGAAGCTTTCTTT. Protein product: CASSPRLNMNTEAFF. Complete variable domain (other parts from reference TRBV9 and TRBJ1-1): DSGVTQTPKHLITATGQRVTLRCSPRSGDLSVYWYQQSLDQGLQFLIQYYNGEERAKGNILERFSAQQFPDLHSELNLSSLELGDSALYFCASSPRLNMNTEAFFGQGTRLTVV.

The rearrangement joins TRBV2 to TRBJ2-7, with 7 bases fitting TRBD1. This CDR3 region has 12 residues. The germline gives CDR1 SNHLY, CDR2 FYNNEI. J was trimmed by 6 bases and V by 11 bases; bases with no gene match: 10. CDR3 coding DNA: TGTGCCCCCCAGAGACAGGGTGGCGAGCAGTACTTC. Translation gives CAPQRQGGEQYF.

V usage is TRBV5-1 and J usage is TRBJ2-7; weak D call: TRBD1 (5 bases). This CDR3 contains 14 residues. Germline assignment: CDR1 SGHRS and CDR2 YFSETQ. V was clipped by 0 bases and J by 5 bases, with 12 bases between them. The CDR3 reads CASSLDQGSHEQYF. The CDR3 nucleotides read TGCGCCAGCAGCTTGGACCAGGGTTCCCACGAGCAGTACTTC.

Here the CDR3 reads CASSVTGGTYGYTF. Written as DNA, the CDR3 is TGTGCCAGCAGCGTTACAGGGGGCACGTATGGCTACACCTTC. The genes are TRBV28 and TRBJ1-2, with 9 bases lining up with TRBD1. The CDR3 consists of 14 residues. The V and J ends lost 6 bases and 5 bases, in that order; junction bases with no gene match: 7. Per the germline V gene, CDR1 is MDHEN and CDR2 is SYDVKM.

The chain links TRBV28 to TRBJ1-3, with 7 bases lining up with TRBD1. V shed 6 bases and J 1 base; nucleotides not matched to a gene: 6. The CDR3 length is 15 residues. Per the germline V gene, CDR1 is MDHEN and CDR2 is SYDVKM. CDR3 sequence: CASRMGQPSGNTIYF. Written as DNA, the CDR3 is TGTGCCAGCAGAATGGGACAGCCTTCTGGAAACACCATATATTTT.